This T cell receptor beta chain was observed in a study of blood T cell repertoires in COVID-19. Overall study: Specimens from acute and convalescent COVID-19 originated in the United States, Italy and Spain.

This clone was observed once. Sequenced by immunoSEQ multiplex PCR; TCRdb stores in-frame clones only, minus some. The table records more than 450,000 clones, roughly 87% of them present only once. Germline trimming cut 6 bases from V and 5 bases from J; bases unmatched to any gene: 10. The CDR3 has 15 amino acids. Germline-derived CDR1 and CDR2 are MNHEY and SVGAGI. Input material: PBMCs or T cells enriched from blood (not recorded which). This sequence originates from a woman aged 18-35 years who had recovered from COVID-19. The rearrangement joins TRBV6-5 to TRBJ2-7, with 10 bases matching TRBD2. The CDR3 DNA follows: TGTGCCAGCAGGCCCGAGAGCGGGGGGGCGCACGAGCAGTACTTC. It encodes CASRPESGGAHEQYF.